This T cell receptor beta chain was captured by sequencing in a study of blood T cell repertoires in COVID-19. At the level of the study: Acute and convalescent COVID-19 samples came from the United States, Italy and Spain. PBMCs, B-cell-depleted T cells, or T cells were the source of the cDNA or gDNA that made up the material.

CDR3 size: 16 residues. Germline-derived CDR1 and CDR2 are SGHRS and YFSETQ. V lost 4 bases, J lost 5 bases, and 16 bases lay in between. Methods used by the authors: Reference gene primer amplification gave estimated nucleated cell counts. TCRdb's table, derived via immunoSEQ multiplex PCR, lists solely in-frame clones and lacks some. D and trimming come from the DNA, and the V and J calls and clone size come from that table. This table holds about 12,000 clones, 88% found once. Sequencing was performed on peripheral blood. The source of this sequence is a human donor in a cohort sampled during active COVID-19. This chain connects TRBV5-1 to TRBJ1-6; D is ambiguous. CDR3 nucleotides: TGCGCCAGCAGCATCGGGTCGGGTCGGGATAATTCACCCCTCCACTTT. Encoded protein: CASSIGSGRDNSPLHF.